The 5 T cell receptor beta chains in this list originate from one sample, sequenced in a study of cytomegalovirus exposure and HLA in healthy donors. 60 Vbeta and 13 Jbeta primers were used in PCR. The assay was immunoSEQ multiplex PCR, and TCRdb's table has in-frame clones only and misses some. Of 98,000 or so clones in the sample, over 60% were seen once. The sample consisted of PBMCs. These receptors were obtained from a human donor in good health.

This sequence joins TRBV9 and TRBJ1-3, with D possibly TRBD1 on 5 matching bases. The CDR3 is 15 amino acids. The V gene's germline CDR1 is SGDLS and CDR2 YYNGEE. V lost 2 bases and J lost 0, with 9 bases in between. The CDR3 DNA reads TGTGCCAGCAGCGTTCTAGGGGACTCTGGAAACACCATATATTTT. This gives the protein CASSVLGDSGNTIYF. Complete variable domain (other parts from reference TRBV9 and TRBJ1-3): DSGVTQTPKHLITATGQRVTLRCSPRSGDLSVYWYQQSLDQGLQFLIQYYNGEERAKGNILERFSAQQFPDLHSELNLSSLELGDSALYFCASSVLGDSGNTIYFGEGSWLTVV.

The chain couples TRBV11-2 to TRBJ2-1; TRBD2 might be the D (6 bases). Trimming cost V 1 base and J 6 bases, with 13 bases left between them. Germline CDR1 and CDR2: SGHAT and FQNNGV. The CDR3 is 15 amino acids. This CDR3 reads CASSLGLRGLNEQFF. For the CDR3, the DNA is TGTGCCAGCAGCTTAGGCCTGAGGGGACTCAATGAGCAGTTCTTC.

This clone was observed a handful of times. The chain couples TRBV7-6 to TRBJ1-2; weak D call: TRBD1 (5 bases). This CDR3 has 14 residues. Germline V CDR1 and CDR2: SGHVS, FNYEAQ. Trimming removed 1 base from V and 5 bases from J, with 11 bases in between. As DNA, the CDR3 is TGTGCCAGCAGCTTAGGAACAGGTTCTTATGGCTACACCTTC. This codes for CASSLGTGSYGYTF.

This chain connects TRBV19 to TRBJ1-1; D may be TRBD1 (6 bases). The germline V and J ends were trimmed by 5 bases and 6 bases, with 16 bases remaining between them. The germline V gene encodes CDR1 LNHDA and CDR2 SQIVND (reference sequence). The CDR3 is 14 residues long. CDR3 bases: TGTGCCAGTAGTGGGAAGGGGGGGAGCGCTGAAGCTTTCTTT. The encoded protein is CASSGKGGSAEAFF.

The rearrangement uses TRBV25-1 and TRBJ2-3, with D tentatively TRBD2 (5 bases). Germline V CDR1 and CDR2: MGHDK, SYGVNS. The V end lost 0 bases, the J end lost 3 bases, and 10 bases lay between the germline ends. This CDR3 is built from 15 residues. This CDR3 reads CASSEYSGITDTQYF. CDR3 in DNA: TGTGCCAGCAGTGAATATTCGGGGATAACAGATACGCAGTATTTT.